The clone carrying this T cell receptor beta chain has only a few counts. Its antigen is unidentified. This specimen comes from a study of molecular identifiers for immune sequencing clone quantification. Broader study findings: Clones above 20 RNA copies contained over 97% of effector molecules but under 1% of naive ones.

Sorting defined naive CD8 T cells as CD8+CD4-CCR7+CD45RA+. Each CDR3 protein is one row after TCRdb ran MiXCR on the PCR reads. This repertoire shows roughly 100,000 distinct CDR3 sequences, about a third found once; its top ten account for over 8%. V lost 7 bases, J lost 0 bases, and 13 bases lay in between. Germline loops: CDR1 MDHEN, CDR2 SYDVKM. The CDR3 extends over 14 amino acids. The receptor's source is a human donor in good health. Some libraries in this study had Jurkat cell RNA spiked in. The specimen was naive CD8+ T cells from blood, with Jurkat cell RNA spiked in. The subset is: FACS-sorted CD8+CD4-CCR7+CD45RA+ naive T cells. The J gene is TRBJ2-7, the V gene TRBV28, with D maybe TRBD2 (6 bases). The CDR3 DNA reads as TGTGCCAGCACCTCACTGGACTACTCCTACGAGCAGTACTTC. Translating it yields CASTSLDYSYEQYF.